Listed below are T cell receptor beta chains from one sample, sequenced in a study of shared clonotypes between healthy human individuals. Profiled with immunoSEQ multiplex PCR; TCRdb holds only in-frame clones, not every one. The repertoire holds roughly 2,000,000 clones, with 85% to 95% as singletons. The material sequenced was naive CD8+ T cells from PBMCs. The receptors were sampled from a man younger than 30 in good health. Some clones in this sample may be carry-over from other donors' samples. Each CDR3 is given with its conserved first and last residue. The D gene is left open where the match is weak. A row's size may be missing; if present it is once, few, many or a size class.

TRBV6-4,-,TRBJ1-2,-,CASSGDNPNYGYTF,TGTGCCAGCAGTGGGGACAATCCCAACTATGGCTACACCTTC
TRBV11-3,-,TRBJ2-7,TRBD2,CASSFGLAGEQYF,TGTGCCAGCAGCTTCGGACTAGCGGGCGAGCAGTACTTC
TRBV14,-,TRBJ2-5,-,CASSQVLQQETQYF,TGTGCCAGCAGCCAAGTTTTACAGCAAGAGACCCAGTACTTC
TRBV23-1,-,TRBJ1-3,-,CASTFSGGDGGSGNTIYF,TGCGCCAGCACCTTCTCGGGGGGGGACGGAGGCTCTGGGAACACCATATATTTT
TRBV27,-,TRBJ2-3,-,CASSLAGTVMDTQYF,TGTGCCAGCAGTTTAGCAGGGACGGTAATGGATACGCAGTATTTT
TRBV9,-,TRBJ2-2,-,CASSHTNTGELFF,TGTGCCAGCAGCCATACAAACACCGGGGAGCTGTTTTTT
TRBV5-1,-,TRBJ2-3,-,CASSWDSGWSKEGDTQYF,TGCGCCAGCAGCTGGGATTCCGGTTGGTCTAAGGAGGGAGATACGCAGTATTTT
TRBV7-9,few,TRBJ1-3,TRBD1,CASSEPGQGASGNTIYF,TGTGCCAGCAGCGAACCGGGACAGGGGGCTTCTGGAAACACCATATATTTT
TRBV4-1,-,TRBJ2-7,-,CASSQELGRIYEQYF,TGCGCCAGCAGCCAAGAACTCGGACGGATCTACGAGCAGTACTTC
TRBV9,-,TRBJ2-1,-,CASSLPDGEQFF,TGTGCCAGCAGCCTCCCGGACGGCGAGCAGTTCTTC
TRBV9,-,TRBJ2-7,TRBD1,CASSDVQQGAIYF,TGTGCCAGCAGCGACGTTCAGCAGGGGGCGATATACTTC
TRBV30,-,TRBJ2-7,TRBD1,CAWRGDSSYEQYF,TGTGCCTGGAGGGGGGACAGCTCCTACGAGCAGTACTTC
TRBV6-6,-,TRBJ2-7,TRBD2,CASSYSSGGGLYF,TGTGCCAGCAGTTACTCGAGCGGGGGAGGTTTGTACTTC
TRBV4-1,-,TRBJ2-7,-,CASSQGPVRSHYEQYF,TGCGCCAGCAGCCAAGGCCCTGTTCGGTCGCACTACGAGCAGTACTTC
TRBV15,-,TRBJ2-1,-,CATSRDVGSYNEQFF,TGTGCCACCAGCAGAGATGTGGGAAGCTACAATGAGCAGTTCTTC
TRBV7-9,-,TRBJ2-7,TRBD1,CASSSTAQGTGYEQYF,TGTGCCAGCAGCTCGACAGCCCAGGGGACAGGCTACGAGCAGTACTTC